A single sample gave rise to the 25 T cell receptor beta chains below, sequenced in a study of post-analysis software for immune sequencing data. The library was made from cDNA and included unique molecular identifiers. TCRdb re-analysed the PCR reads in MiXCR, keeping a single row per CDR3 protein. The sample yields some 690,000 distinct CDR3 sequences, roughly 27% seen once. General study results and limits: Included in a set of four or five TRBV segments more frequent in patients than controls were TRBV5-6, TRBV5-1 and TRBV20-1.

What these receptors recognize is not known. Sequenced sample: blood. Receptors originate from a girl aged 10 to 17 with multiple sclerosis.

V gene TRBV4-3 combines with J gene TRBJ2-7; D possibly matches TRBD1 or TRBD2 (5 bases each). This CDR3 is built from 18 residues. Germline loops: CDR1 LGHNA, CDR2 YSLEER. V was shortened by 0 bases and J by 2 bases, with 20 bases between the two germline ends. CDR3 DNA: TGCGCCAGCAGCCAAGAAGATGGCGAAGGGACGCTAACCTACGAGCAGTACTTC. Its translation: CASSQEDGEGTLTYEQYF.

The CDR3 nucleotides read TGTGCCAGCAGTTCCATCAGCGACCGGAACTATGGCTACACCTTC. Translating it yields CASSSISDRNYGYTF. J is TRBJ1-2 and V is TRBV28; D uncertain. Germline V gene lookup returns CDR1 MDHEN and CDR2 SYDVKM. Between the trimmed V and J ends, which lost 4 bases and 2 bases, there was a span of 14 bases. The CDR3 has 15 residues.

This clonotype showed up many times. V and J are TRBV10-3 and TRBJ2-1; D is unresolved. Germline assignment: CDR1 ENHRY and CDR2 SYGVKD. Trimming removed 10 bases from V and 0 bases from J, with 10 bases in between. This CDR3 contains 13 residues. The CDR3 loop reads CASGESSYNEQFF. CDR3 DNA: TGTGCCAGCGGTGAGAGCTCCTACAATGAGCAGTTCTTC.

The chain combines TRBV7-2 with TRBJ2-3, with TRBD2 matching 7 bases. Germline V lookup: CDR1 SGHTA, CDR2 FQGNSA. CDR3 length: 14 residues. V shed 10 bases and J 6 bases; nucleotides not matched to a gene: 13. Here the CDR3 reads CATTKAGWADTQYF. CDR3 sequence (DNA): TGTGCCACCACAAAAGCGGGATGGGCGGATACGCAGTATTTT.

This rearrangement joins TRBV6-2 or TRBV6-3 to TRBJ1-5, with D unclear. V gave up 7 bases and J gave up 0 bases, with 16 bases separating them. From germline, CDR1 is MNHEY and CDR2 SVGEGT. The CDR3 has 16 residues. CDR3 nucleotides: TGTGCCAGCATCAAGAAAGCGGGCTATAGCAATCAGCCCCAGCATTTT. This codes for CASIKKAGYSNQPQHF.

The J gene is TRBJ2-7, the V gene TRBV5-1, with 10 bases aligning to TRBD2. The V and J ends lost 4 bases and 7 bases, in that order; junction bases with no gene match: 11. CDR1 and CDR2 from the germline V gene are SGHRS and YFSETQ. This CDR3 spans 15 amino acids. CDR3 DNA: TGCGCCAGCAGCCCTTTCTCTAGCGGGAGCTGGGAGCAGTACTTC. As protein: CASSPFSSGSWEQYF.

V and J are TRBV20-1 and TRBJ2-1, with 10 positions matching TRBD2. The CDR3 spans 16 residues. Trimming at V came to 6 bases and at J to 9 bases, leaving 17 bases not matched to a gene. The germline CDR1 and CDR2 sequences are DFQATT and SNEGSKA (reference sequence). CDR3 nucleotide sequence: TGCAGTGCCGAGAGAAAACAGCGGGAGGGATTGGCTGAGCAGTTCTTC. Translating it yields CSAERKQREGLAEQFF.

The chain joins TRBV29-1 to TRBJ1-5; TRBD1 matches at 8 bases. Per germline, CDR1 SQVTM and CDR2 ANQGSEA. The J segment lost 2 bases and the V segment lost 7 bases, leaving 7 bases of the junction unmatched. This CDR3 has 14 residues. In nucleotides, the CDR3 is TGCAGCGCGGCAACAGGGGGGGGCAATCAGCCCCAGCATTTT. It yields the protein CSAATGGGNQPQHF.

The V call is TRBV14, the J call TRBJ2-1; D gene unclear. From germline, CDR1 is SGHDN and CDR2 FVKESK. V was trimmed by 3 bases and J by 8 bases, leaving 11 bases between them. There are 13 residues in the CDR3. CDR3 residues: CASSHLPAYEQFF. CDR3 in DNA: TGTGCCAGCAGCCATCTCCCGGCTTATGAGCAGTTCTTC. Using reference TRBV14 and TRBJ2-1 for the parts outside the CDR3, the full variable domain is EAGVTQFPSHSVIEKGQTVTLRCDPISGHDNLYWYRRVMGKEIKFLLHFVKESKQDESGMPNNRFLAERTGGTYSTLKVQPAELEDSGVYFCASSHLPAYEQFFGPGTRLTVL.

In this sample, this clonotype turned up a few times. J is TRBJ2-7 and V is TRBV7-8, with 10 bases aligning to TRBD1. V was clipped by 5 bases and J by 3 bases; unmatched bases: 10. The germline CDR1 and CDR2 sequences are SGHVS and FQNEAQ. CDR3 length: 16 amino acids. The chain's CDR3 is CASSQGTGAAFYEQYF. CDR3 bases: TGTGCCAGCAGCCAAGGGACAGGGGCAGCTTTCTACGAGCAGTACTTC.

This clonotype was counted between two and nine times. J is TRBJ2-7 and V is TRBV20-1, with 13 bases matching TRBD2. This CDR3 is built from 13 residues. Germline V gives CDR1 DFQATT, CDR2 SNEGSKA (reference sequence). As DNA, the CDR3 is TGCAGGCAACTAGCGGGAGGGCCCGACGAGCAGTACTTC. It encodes CRQLAGGPDEQYF.

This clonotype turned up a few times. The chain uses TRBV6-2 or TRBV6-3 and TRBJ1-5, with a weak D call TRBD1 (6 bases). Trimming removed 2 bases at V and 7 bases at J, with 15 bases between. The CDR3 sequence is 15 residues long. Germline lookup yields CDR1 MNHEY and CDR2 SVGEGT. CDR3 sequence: CASSYHRADGQPQHF. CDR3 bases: TGTGCCAGCAGTTACCACAGGGCGGACGGCCAGCCCCAGCATTTT.

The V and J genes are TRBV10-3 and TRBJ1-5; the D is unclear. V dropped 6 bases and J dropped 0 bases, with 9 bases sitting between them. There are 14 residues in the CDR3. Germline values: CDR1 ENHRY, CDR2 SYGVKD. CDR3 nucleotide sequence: TGTGCCATCAGGGGAGAAAGTAGCAATCAGCCCCAGCATTTT. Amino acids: CAIRGESSNQPQHF.

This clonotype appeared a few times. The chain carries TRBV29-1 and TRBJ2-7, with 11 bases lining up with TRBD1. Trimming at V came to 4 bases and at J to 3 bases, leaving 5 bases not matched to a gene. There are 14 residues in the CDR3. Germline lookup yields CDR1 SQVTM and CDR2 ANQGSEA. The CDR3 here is CSVGGGTGGYEQYF. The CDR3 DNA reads TGCAGCGTTGGGGGGGGGACAGGGGGCTACGAGCAGTACTTC.

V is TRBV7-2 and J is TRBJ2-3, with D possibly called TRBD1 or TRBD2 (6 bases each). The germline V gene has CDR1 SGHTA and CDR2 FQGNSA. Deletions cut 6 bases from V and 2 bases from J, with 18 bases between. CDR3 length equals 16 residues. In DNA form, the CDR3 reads TGTGCCAGCAGTCGTACGGGGGCGGGAACCACAGATACGCAGTATTTT. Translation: CASSRTGAGTTDTQYF. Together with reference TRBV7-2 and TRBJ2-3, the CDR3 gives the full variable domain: GAGVSQSPSNKVTEKGKDVELRCDPISGHTALYWYRQSLGQGLEFLIYFQGNSAPDKSGLPSDRFSAERTGGSVSTLTIQRTQQEDSAVYLCASSRTGAGTTDTQYFGPGTRLTVL.

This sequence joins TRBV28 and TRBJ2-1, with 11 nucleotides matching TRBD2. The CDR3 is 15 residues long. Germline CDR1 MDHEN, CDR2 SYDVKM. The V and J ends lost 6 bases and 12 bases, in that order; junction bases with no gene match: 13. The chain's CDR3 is CASSHLAGGQRSQFF. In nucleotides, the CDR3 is TGTGCCAGCAGCCATCTAGCGGGGGGACAAAGATCGCAGTTCTTC. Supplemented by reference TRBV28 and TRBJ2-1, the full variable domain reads DVKVTQSSRYLVKRTGEKVFLECVQDMDHENMFWYRQDPGLGLRLIYFSYDVKMKEKGDIPEGYSVSREKKERFSLILESASTNQTSMYLCASSHLAGGQRSQFFGPGTRLTVL.

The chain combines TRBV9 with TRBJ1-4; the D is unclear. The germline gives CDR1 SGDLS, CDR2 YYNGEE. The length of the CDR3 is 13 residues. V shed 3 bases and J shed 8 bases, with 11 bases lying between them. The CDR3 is CASSGPYGEKLFF. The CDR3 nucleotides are TGTGCCAGCAGCGGGCCCTACGGAGAAAAACTGTTTTTT.

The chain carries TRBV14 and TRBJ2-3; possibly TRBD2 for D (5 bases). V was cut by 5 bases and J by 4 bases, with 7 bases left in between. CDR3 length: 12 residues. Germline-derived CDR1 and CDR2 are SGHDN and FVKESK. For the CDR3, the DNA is TGTGCCAGCAGCAGAGCGGCAGATACGCAGTATTTT. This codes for CASSRAADTQYF. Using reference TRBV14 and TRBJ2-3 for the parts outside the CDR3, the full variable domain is EAGVTQFPSHSVIEKGQTVTLRCDPISGHDNLYWYRRVMGKEIKFLLHFVKESKQDESGMPNNRFLAERTGGTYSTLKVQPAELEDSGVYFCASSRAADTQYFGPGTRLTVL.

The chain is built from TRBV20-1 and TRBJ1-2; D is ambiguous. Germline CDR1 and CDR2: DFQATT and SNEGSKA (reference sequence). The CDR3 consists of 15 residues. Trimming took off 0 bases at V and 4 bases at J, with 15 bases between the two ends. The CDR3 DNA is TGCAGTGCTAGAGAGTATCGAGGGCTTGCCTATGGCTACACCTTC. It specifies CSAREYRGLAYGYTF.

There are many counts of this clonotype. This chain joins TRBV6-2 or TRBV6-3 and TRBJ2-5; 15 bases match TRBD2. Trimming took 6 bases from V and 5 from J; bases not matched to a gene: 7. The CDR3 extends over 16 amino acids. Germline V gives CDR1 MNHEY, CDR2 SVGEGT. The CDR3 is CASSRGLAGGQETQYF. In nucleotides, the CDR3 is TGTGCCAGCAGCAGGGGACTAGCGGGAGGACAGGAGACCCAGTACTTC.

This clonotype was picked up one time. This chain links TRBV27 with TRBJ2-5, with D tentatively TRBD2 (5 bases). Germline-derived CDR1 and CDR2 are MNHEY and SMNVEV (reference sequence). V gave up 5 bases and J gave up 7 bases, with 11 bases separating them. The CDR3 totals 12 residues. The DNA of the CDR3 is TGTGCCAGCAGTCTACCCCGGGGGACCCAGTACTTC. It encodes CASSLPRGTQYF.

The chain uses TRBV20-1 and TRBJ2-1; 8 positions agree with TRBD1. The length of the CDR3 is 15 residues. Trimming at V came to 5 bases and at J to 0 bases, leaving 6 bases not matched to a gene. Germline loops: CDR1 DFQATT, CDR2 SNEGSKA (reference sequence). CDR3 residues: CSAPGGHSSYNEQFF. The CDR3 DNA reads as TGCAGTGCTCCAGGGGGCCACAGCTCCTACAATGAGCAGTTCTTC.

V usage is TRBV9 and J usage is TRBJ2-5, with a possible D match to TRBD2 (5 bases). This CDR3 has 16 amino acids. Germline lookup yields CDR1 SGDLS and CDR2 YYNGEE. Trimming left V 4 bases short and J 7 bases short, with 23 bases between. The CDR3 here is CASSQEAPGVLATQYF. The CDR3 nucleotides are TGTGCCAGCAGCCAGGAGGCTCCTGGGGTCCTAGCGACCCAGTACTTC.

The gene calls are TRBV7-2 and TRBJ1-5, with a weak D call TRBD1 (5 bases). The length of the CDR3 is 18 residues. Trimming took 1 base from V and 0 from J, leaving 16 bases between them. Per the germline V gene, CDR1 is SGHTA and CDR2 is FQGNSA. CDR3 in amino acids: CASSLDVGAEYSNQPQHF. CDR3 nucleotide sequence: TGTGCCAGCAGCTTAGACGTTGGGGCGGAGTATAGCAATCAGCCCCAGCATTTT.

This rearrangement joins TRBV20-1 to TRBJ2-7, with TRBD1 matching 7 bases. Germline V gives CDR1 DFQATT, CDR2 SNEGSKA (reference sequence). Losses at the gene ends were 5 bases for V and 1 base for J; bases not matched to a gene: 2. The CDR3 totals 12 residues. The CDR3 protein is CSASDRSYEQYF. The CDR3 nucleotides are TGCAGTGCTTCGGACAGGTCCTACGAGCAGTACTTC.